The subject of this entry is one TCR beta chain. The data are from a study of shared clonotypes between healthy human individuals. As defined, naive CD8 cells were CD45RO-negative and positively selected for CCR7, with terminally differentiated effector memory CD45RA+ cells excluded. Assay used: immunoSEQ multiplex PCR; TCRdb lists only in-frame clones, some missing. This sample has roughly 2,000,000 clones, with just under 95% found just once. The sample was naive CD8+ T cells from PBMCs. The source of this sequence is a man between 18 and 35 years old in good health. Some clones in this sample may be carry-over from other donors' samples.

The CDR3 coding sequence is TGTGCCAGCAGCTCCCCCCCCTACAATGAGCAGTTCTTC. This translates into CASSSPPYNEQFF. The gene calls are TRBV7-2 and TRBJ2-1; D call uncertain. CDR1 and CDR2 from the germline V gene are SGHTA and FQGNSA. The germline V and J ends were trimmed by 4 bases and 2 bases, with 6 bases remaining between them. CDR3 length: 13 residues.